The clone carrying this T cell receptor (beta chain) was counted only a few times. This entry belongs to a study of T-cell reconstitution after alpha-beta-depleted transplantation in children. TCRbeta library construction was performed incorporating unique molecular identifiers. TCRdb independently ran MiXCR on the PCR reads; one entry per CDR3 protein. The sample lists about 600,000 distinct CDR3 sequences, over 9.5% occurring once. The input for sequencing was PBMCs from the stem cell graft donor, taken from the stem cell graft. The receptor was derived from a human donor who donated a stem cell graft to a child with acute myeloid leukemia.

CDR3 amino acids: CSARDRDTFSYNEQFF. Here the CDR3 DNA reads TGCAGTGCTAGAGATCGAGACACCTTCTCCTACAATGAGCAGTTCTTC. The chain joins TRBV20-1 to TRBJ2-1; D ambiguous. The CDR3 runs 16 residues. Trimming shortened V by 0 bases and J by 0 bases, and 12 bases separated the two germline ends. The germline CDR1 and CDR2 sequences are DFQATT and SNEGSKA (reference sequence).